Below are 26 T cell receptor beta chains sequenced from a single sample in a study of cytomegalovirus exposure and HLA in healthy donors. The repertoire was sequenced with immunoSEQ multiplex PCR; TCRdb's copy has only in-frame clones and lacks some. The table includes 95,000 to 150,000 clones, roughly 88% detected once. Sequencing was carried out using PBMCs. The source of these receptors is a woman under 30 in good health and CMV-seropositive.

In DNA form, the CDR3 reads TGTGCCAGCTCACCGGGGACAGAACCCAACTATGGCTACACCTTC. It codes for CASSPGTEPNYGYTF. This chain links TRBV18 with TRBJ1-2; TRBD1 matches at 7 bases. In germline, CDR1 is KGHSH, CDR2 LQKENI. Germline trimming cut 3 bases from V and 2 bases from J; bases unmatched to any gene: 6. This CDR3 is built from 15 residues.

CDR3 sequence reads: CASSFDGTGLNSPLHF. Here the CDR3 DNA reads TGTGCCAGCAGTTTTGATGGGACAGGGCTAAATTCACCCCTCCACTTT. The chain is built from TRBV6-5 and TRBJ1-6; 9 bases line up with TRBD1. CDR1 is MNHEY, CDR2 SVGAGI, per germline. Trimming took 4 bases from V and 7 from J; bases not matched to a gene: 8. The CDR3 length is 16 residues.

CDR3 nucleotide sequence: TGCAGCTTAGGGGGCGCAGGAGAGACCCAGTACTTC. Its translation is CSLGGAGETQYF. This chain connects TRBV29-1 to TRBJ2-5, with 7 nucleotides matching TRBD1. From germline, CDR1 is SQVTM and CDR2 ANQGSEA. The CDR3 is 12 amino acids. J lost 4 bases, V lost 8 bases, and 7 bases had no gene match.

The gene calls are TRBV4-2 and TRBJ1-1; TRBD1 agrees at 10 bases. The CDR3 consists of 18 residues. Germline V gene sequence: CDR1 LGHNA, CDR2 YNFKEQ. V lost 1 base, J lost 5 bases, and 13 bases stayed unmatched. CDR3 nucleotide sequence: TGTGCCAGCAGCCAAGCGGGACAGGGGCTAACTCTTGGGACTGAAGCTTTCTTT. Residues: CASSQAGQGLTLGTEAFF.

The chain links TRBV5-1 to TRBJ1-6, with 9 nucleotides matching TRBD1. The length of the CDR3 is 16 residues. Germline loops: CDR1 SGHRS, CDR2 YFSETQ. V trimming: 4 bases; J trimming: 5 bases; junction bases outside the gene matches: 7. CDR3 sequence: CASSPGTGQNNSPLHF. The CDR3 DNA follows: TGCGCCAGCAGCCCCGGGACAGGGCAGAATAATTCACCCCTCCACTTT.

V gene TRBV5-4 combines with J gene TRBJ2-3; 8 positions agree with TRBD2. Germline V gene lookup returns CDR1 SGHNT and CDR2 YYREEE (reference sequence). V lost 0 bases and J lost 3; bases outside the gene matches: 6. The CDR3 length is 16 residues. CDR3 sequence reads: CASSLVGSGMTDTQYF. In DNA, the CDR3 is TGTGCCAGCAGCTTGGTGGGTAGCGGGATGACAGATACGCAGTATTTT.

The chain links TRBV10-3 to TRBJ1-2, with 7 bases aligning to TRBD1. Germline trimming cut 6 bases from V and 2 bases from J; bases unmatched to any gene: 3. This CDR3 has 13 amino acids. Germline lookup yields CDR1 ENHRY and CDR2 SYGVKD. The CDR3 DNA reads as TGTGCCATCAGCCCCAGGGGGAACTATGGCTACACCTTC. Translation gives CAISPRGNYGYTF.

The chain uses TRBV4-1 and TRBJ2-5, with D tentatively TRBD2 (6 bases). The CDR3 runs 15 residues. V lost 1 base, J lost 5 bases, and 14 bases lay in between. Germline V lookup: CDR1 MGHRA, CDR2 YSYEKL. CDR3 in amino acids: CASSQAGGARETQYF. The CDR3 DNA sequence: TGCGCCAGCAGCCAAGCAGGAGGGGCTCGCGAGACCCAGTACTTC.

This chain links TRBV18 with TRBJ2-6; tentatively, D is TRBD1 (6 bases). The CDR3 runs to 17 residues. The germline V gene encodes CDR1 KGHSH and CDR2 LQKENI. The V gene lost 4 bases and the J gene lost 0 bases, with 13 bases spanning the gap. The CDR3 region is CASSRDTTSSGANVLTF. DNA of the CDR3: TGTGCCAGCTCACGGGACACCACCAGCTCTGGGGCCAACGTCCTGACTTTC. Combining the CDR3 with reference TRBV18 and TRBJ2-6 gives the whole variable domain NAGVMQNPRHLVRRRGQEARLRCSPMKGHSHVYWYRQLPEEGLKFMVYLQKENIIDESGMPKERFSAEFPKEGPSILRIQQVVRGDSAAYFCASSRDTTSSGANVLTFGAGSRLTVL.

V usage is TRBV5-1 and J usage is TRBJ1-1, with D possibly being TRBD1 (5 bases). Trimming removed 2 bases from V and 3 bases from J, with 17 bases in between. The CDR3 is 16 residues long. Germline lookup yields CDR1 SGHRS and CDR2 YFSETQ. The CDR3 DNA sequence: TGCGCCAGCAGCTTCTCTCCAGGCCCGGGGGACACTGAAGCTTTCTTT. Translating it yields CASSFSPGPGDTEAFF.

This clone has more than one count but fewer than ten. The rearrangement joins TRBV9 to TRBJ2-7, with D perhaps matching TRBD2 (7 bases). Trimming shortened V by 5 bases and J by 0 bases, and 21 bases separated the two germline ends. The CDR3 runs to 17 residues. The germline V gene has CDR1 SGDLS and CDR2 YYNGEE. CDR3 DNA sequence: TGTGCCAGCAGGGGTCAATCACAGCGGGACACCTCCTACGAGCAGTACTTC. This translates into CASRGQSQRDTSYEQYF.

The chain joins TRBV29-1 to TRBJ2-2; 12 nucleotides line up with TRBD1. V was clipped by 6 bases and J by 1 base; unmatched bases: 6. The CDR3 loop spans 16 amino acids. Looked up from germline, CDR1 is SQVTM and CDR2 is ANQGSEA. This CDR3 is CSVRDRGRGNTGELFF. CDR3 nucleotide sequence: TGCAGCGTCCGGGACAGGGGGCGGGGGAACACCGGGGAGCTGTTTTTT.

The V call is TRBV13, the J call TRBJ1-1, with TRBD1 as a possible D gene (5 bases). Per germline, CDR1 PRHDT and CDR2 FYEKMQ (reference sequence). The CDR3 has 14 residues. V was pared by 0 bases and J by 7 bases, with 12 bases between. This CDR3 reads CASSLGAGGGEAFF. CDR3 nucleotides: TGTGCCAGCAGCTTAGGTGCGGGGGGGGGTGAAGCTTTCTTT.

The CDR3, as DNA: TGCGCCAGCAGCCTTACAGGGTTTCCTTCTGAAGCTTTCTTT. It specifies CASSLTGFPSEAFF. This rearrangement joins TRBV4-1 to TRBJ1-1; D perhaps matches TRBD1 (6 bases). Trimming took off 4 bases at V and 6 bases at J, with 15 bases between the two ends. The length of the CDR3 is 14 residues. CDR1 MGHRA and CDR2 YSYEKL come from the germline V gene.

This clone was counted a few times. The rearrangement uses TRBV2 and TRBJ1-6, with D perhaps matching TRBD1 (5 bases). V lost 4 bases, J lost 0 bases, and 16 bases lay in between. The germline gives CDR1 SNHLY, CDR2 FYNNEI. This CDR3 spans 18 amino acids. DNA of the CDR3: TGTGCCAGCAGTGTCGTAGCGCGGGGGAGCTCCTATAATTCACCCCTCCACTTT. This translates into CASSVVARGSSYNSPLHF.

CDR3 nucleotide sequence: TGTGCCAGCAGCTTGCTGACAGGCTTCAATCAGCCCCAGCATTTT. As protein: CASSLLTGFNQPQHF. The chain joins TRBV5-5 to TRBJ1-5, with TRBD1 as a possible D gene (6 bases). Germline V lookup: CDR1 SGHKS, CDR2 YYEKEE (reference sequence). The CDR3 is 15 amino acids. V was cut by 1 base and J by 3 bases, with 11 bases left in between.

The table lists this clone with a count of one. The V gene is TRBV14, the J gene TRBJ2-2; 7 bases line up with TRBD2. This CDR3 has 15 amino acids. J lost 5 bases, V lost 4 bases, and 7 bases had no gene match. CDR1 SGHDN and CDR2 FVKESK come from the germline V gene. The CDR3 protein is CASSPAGVRTGELFF. DNA for the CDR3: TGTGCCAGCAGCCCGGCGGGGGTCAGGACCGGGGAGCTGTTTTTT.

The gene calls are TRBV19 and TRBJ1-1, with D perhaps matching TRBD1 (6 bases). In germline, CDR1 is LNHDA, CDR2 SQIVND (reference sequence). The V gene lost 6 bases and the J gene lost 5 bases, with 16 bases spanning the gap. The CDR3 runs 14 residues. This CDR3 reads CASSNPHRDTEAFF. CDR3 bases: TGTGCCAGTAGCAACCCGCACAGGGATACTGAAGCTTTCTTT.

The rearrangement joins TRBV27 to TRBJ2-7; tentative D call: TRBD1 (6 bases). CDR3 length: 13 amino acids. Trimming took 6 bases from V and 3 from J, leaving 12 bases between them. The germline V gene has CDR1 MNHEY and CDR2 SMNVEV (reference sequence). CDR3 protein: CASRWTADYEQYF. The CDR3 coding sequence is TGTGCCAGCAGATGGACAGCAGACTACGAGCAGTACTTC.

CDR3 sequence reads: CASSTRQLNNSPLHF. CDR3 coding DNA: TGTGCCAGCAGCACCCGACAGCTTAATAATTCACCCCTCCACTTT. The V call is TRBV6-6, the J call TRBJ1-6; D might be TRBD1 (5 bases). Trimming removed 6 bases from V and 5 bases from J, with 14 bases in between. Germline lookup yields CDR1 MNHNY and CDR2 SVGAGI (reference sequence). The CDR3 spans 15 residues.

The chain employs TRBV10-3 and TRBJ1-2; 9 bases match TRBD1. The CDR3 length is 13 residues. Germline CDR1 ENHRY, CDR2 SYGVKD. The trim removed 10 bases at V and 2 bases at J, leaving 5 bases unmatched. The CDR3 loop is CATQGAENYGYTF. DNA for the CDR3: TGTGCCACACAGGGGGCGGAAAACTATGGCTACACCTTC.

The gene calls are TRBV5-1 and TRBJ2-6, with D hard to call. The CDR3 is made up of 13 amino acids. Germline V lookup: CDR1 SGHRS, CDR2 YFSETQ. V gave up 8 bases and J gave up 4 bases, with 10 bases separating them. CDR3 region: CASLEPGANVLTF. DNA of the CDR3: TGCGCCAGTCTAGAACCCGGGGCCAACGTCCTGACTTTC.

Points on this clone: The junction departs from germline at one end; a sequencing error may be responsible. The rearrangement joins TRBV5-1 to TRBJ1-1; tentatively, D is TRBD1 (5 bases). This CDR3 region has 12 residues. CDR1 and CDR2 from the germline V gene are SGHRS and YFSETQ. DNA of the CDR3: TGTGCCAGCAGCTTGAGGGGAACTGAATCTTTCTTT. This codes for CASSLRGTESFF.

The rearrangement links TRBV18 to TRBJ1-2; maybe TRBD1 (6 bases). The CDR3 length is 15 residues. V was shortened by 3 bases and J by 1 base, with 12 bases between the two germline ends. Germline CDR1 and CDR2: KGHSH and LQKENI. The CDR3 sequence is CASSPRQGSNYGYTF. DNA for the CDR3: TGTGCCAGCTCACCCCGGCAGGGGAGTAACTATGGCTACACCTTC.

The chain carries TRBV29-1 and TRBJ2-7; a possible D gene is TRBD1 (6 bases). Germline-derived CDR1 and CDR2 are SQVTM and ANQGSEA. CDR3 length equals 14 residues. Trimming stripped 4 bases from V and 7 bases from J, with 20 bases between. The CDR3 nucleotides read TGCAGCGTTGTCTCCTTTGCACAGGGCGGAGAGCAGTACTTC. It translates to CSVVSFAQGGEQYF.

This CDR3 is CASSITNYGYTF. In DNA, the CDR3 is TGTGCCAGTAGTATTACTAACTATGGCTACACCTTC. The rearrangement links TRBV19 to TRBJ1-2; D is unclear. Germline CDR1 LNHDA, CDR2 SQIVND (reference sequence). Trimming cost V 3 bases and J 0 bases, with 2 bases left between them. CDR3 length equals 12 residues.